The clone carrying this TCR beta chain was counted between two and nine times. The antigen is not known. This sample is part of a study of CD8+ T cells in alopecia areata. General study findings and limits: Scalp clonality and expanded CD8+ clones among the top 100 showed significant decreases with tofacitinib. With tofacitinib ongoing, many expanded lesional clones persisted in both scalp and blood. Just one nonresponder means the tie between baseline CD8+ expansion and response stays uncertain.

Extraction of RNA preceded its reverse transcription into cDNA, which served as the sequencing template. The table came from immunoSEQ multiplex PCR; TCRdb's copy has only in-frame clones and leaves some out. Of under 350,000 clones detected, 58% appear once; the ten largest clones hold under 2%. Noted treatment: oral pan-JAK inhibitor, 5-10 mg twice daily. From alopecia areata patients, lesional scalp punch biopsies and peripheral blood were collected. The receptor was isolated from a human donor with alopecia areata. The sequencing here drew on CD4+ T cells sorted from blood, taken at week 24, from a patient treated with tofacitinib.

The CDR3 DNA reads TGTGCCAGCAGTCGCGGAGGGTCCAGCTCCTACGAGCAGTACTTC. Its protein is CASSRGGSSSYEQYF. V gene TRBV27 combines with J gene TRBJ2-7; a weak D match, TRBD2 (6 bases). Germline CDR1 reads MNHEY; CDR2 reads SMNVEV (reference sequence). V lost 5 bases to trimming and J lost 0 bases, with 14 bases between them. The length of the CDR3 is 15 residues.